This note documents a single T cell receptor (beta chain) sequence. This record belongs to a study of blood T cell repertoires in COVID-19. Study summary: Sites in the United States, Italy and Spain provided acute and convalescent COVID-19 samples. Sources were T cells, B-cell-depleted T cells, or PBMCs; the material itself was cDNA or gDNA.

The CDR3 length is 15 residues. V was clipped by 1 base and J by 4 bases; unmatched bases: 5. Germline CDR1 is SSHAT and CDR2 is FNYEAQ (reference sequence). Clones were sequenced by immunoSEQ multiplex PCR, and TCRdb holds only the in-frame ones, with some missing. This table has 70,000 to 100,000 clones, 88% appearing once. V gene TRBV7-7 combines with J gene TRBJ2-5; 8 nucleotides match TRBD2. What was sequenced was peripheral blood. This TCR came from a woman between 65 and 79 years old with acute or convalescent COVID-19. CDR3 sequence: CASSLDAGGGETQYF. For the CDR3, the DNA is TGTGCCAGCAGCTTAGATGCGGGGGGCGGAGAGACCCAGTACTTC.